This entry lists 13 T cell receptor beta chains sequenced from one sample in a study of cytomegalovirus exposure and HLA in healthy donors. A multiplex PCR was run with 60 Vbeta primers and 13 Jbeta primers. Profiling relied on immunoSEQ multiplex PCR, and the TCRdb table lists in-frame clones only, not all of them. The repertoire holds 130,000 or so clones, with around 83% as singletons. Sequencing was carried out using PBMCs. These receptors all stem from a woman aged 30 to 39 in good health and CMV-seropositive.

The V and J genes are TRBV19 and TRBJ2-1; perhaps TRBD1 as D (6 bases). The ends were cut back, 3 bases at V and 3 bases at J, with 9 bases in the middle. The CDR3 length is 14 residues. Germline V gene lookup returns CDR1 LNHDA and CDR2 SQIVND (reference sequence). The CDR3 spells CASSMKQGYNEQFF. For the CDR3, the DNA is TGTGCCAGTAGTATGAAACAGGGCTACAATGAGCAGTTCTTC.

This sequence joins TRBV29-1 and TRBJ1-1; D not certain. Germline CDR1 and CDR2: SQVTM and ANQGSEA. The CDR3 length is 12 residues. The CDR3 sequence: CTPCRGNTEAFF. CDR3 coding DNA: TGCACCCCCTGCCGGGGGAACACTGAAGCTTTCTTT.

The chain recombines TRBV30 with TRBJ2-7; TRBD2 matches at 7 bases. The CDR3 is 11 residues long. CDR1 and CDR2 (germline): GTSNPN, SVGIG (reference sequence). V lost 4 bases and J lost 6; bases outside the gene matches: 3. DNA for the CDR3: TGTGCCTGGACCTGGGGGGGCGAGCAGTACTTC. Translating gives CAWTWGGEQYF.

The chain is built from TRBV11-2 and TRBJ1-2; no clear D. The CDR3 totals 12 residues. Germline V gene lookup returns CDR1 SGHAT and CDR2 FQNNGV. V gave up 0 bases and J gave up 4 bases, with 3 bases separating them. CDR3 protein: CASSLDSYGYTF. The CDR3 nucleotides are TGTGCCAGCAGCTTAGATAGCTATGGCTACACCTTC.

The rearrangement joins TRBV5-1 to TRBJ2-7; a weak D match, TRBD2 (6 bases). Germline assignment: CDR1 SGHRS and CDR2 YFSETQ. This CDR3 contains 14 residues. Deletions cut 2 bases from V and 6 bases from J, with 15 bases between. CDR3 in amino acids: CASSFRALGGEQYF. The DNA for the CDR3 is TGCGCCAGCAGCTTCCGGGCCCTGGGGGGCGAGCAGTACTTC.

V usage is TRBV2 and J usage is TRBJ2-1, with a tentative D call TRBD1 (6 bases). Trimming removed 7 bases from V and 7 bases from J, with 20 bases in between. Germline CDR1 reads SNHLY; CDR2 reads FYNNEI. The CDR3 contains 15 residues. The chain's CDR3 is CASKGRSGVPNEQFF. Written as DNA, the CDR3 is TGTGCCAGCAAAGGAAGATCAGGGGTCCCAAATGAGCAGTTCTTC.

This chain connects TRBV2 to TRBJ1-1, with 7 nucleotides matching TRBD1. The trim removed 5 bases at V and 4 bases at J, leaving 4 bases unmatched. The CDR3 consists of 13 residues. Germline CDR1 is SNHLY and CDR2 is FYNNEI. This chain's CDR3 is CASSPGGFTEAFF. The CDR3 coding sequence is TGTGCCAGCAGTCCAGGGGGTTTCACTGAAGCTTTCTTT.

This rearrangement joins TRBV18 to TRBJ2-1; TRBD2 might be the D (6 bases). V lost 3 bases to trimming and J lost 8 bases, with 23 bases between them. Germline CDR1 is KGHSH and CDR2 is LQKENI. The CDR3 spans 17 residues. The CDR3 here is CASSPGVSAGLGDEQFF. The CDR3 DNA reads TGTGCCAGCTCACCGGGGGTGTCGGCGGGGCTTGGGGATGAGCAGTTCTTC.

CDR3 amino acids: CASSDGLAGDNEQFF. The DNA for the CDR3 is TGTGCCAGCAGCGATGGACTAGCGGGGGACAATGAGCAGTTCTTC. V and J are TRBV9 and TRBJ2-1; TRBD2 aligns across 13 bases. After removal of 3 bases from V and 5 bases from J, the junction contained 2 bases not matched to a gene. The CDR3 consists of 15 residues. Germline V CDR1 and CDR2: SGDLS, YYNGEE.

The rearrangement links TRBV6-5 to TRBJ1-1; D is ambiguous. V dropped 0 bases and J dropped 3 bases, with 5 bases sitting between them. CDR1 MNHEY and CDR2 SVGAGI come from the germline V gene. There are 13 residues in the CDR3. The CDR3 region is CASSYSAYTEAFF. In DNA, the CDR3 is TGTGCCAGCAGTTACTCAGCCTACACTGAAGCTTTCTTT.

The gene calls are TRBV2 and TRBJ2-1; a weak D match, TRBD1 (6 bases). The germline V gene encodes CDR1 SNHLY and CDR2 FYNNEI. CDR3 length: 16 residues. Trimming shortened V by 3 bases and J by 5 bases, and 17 bases separated the two germline ends. CDR3 protein: CASSEPDSNFDNEQFF. DNA of the CDR3: TGTGCCAGCAGTGAGCCGGACAGCAACTTCGACAATGAGCAGTTCTTC.

This chain joins TRBV7-6 and TRBJ2-3, with 8 bases aligning to TRBD2. The CDR3 runs 12 residues. Germline loops: CDR1 SGHVS, CDR2 FNYEAQ. With 5 bases clipped from V and 5 bases from J, the junction kept 0 bases outside the gene matches. The CDR3 spells CASSAGGDTQYF. CDR3 in DNA: TGTGCCAGCAGCGCGGGGGGAGATACGCAGTATTTT.

Concerning this clone: One end of the junction varies from germline; a read error may be responsible. The chain links TRBV11-2 to TRBJ2-3; 15 nucleotides agree with TRBD2. Germline V gene lookup returns CDR1 SGHAT and CDR2 FQNNGV. The CDR3 is 13 residues long. The chain's CDR3 is CASSFYPGLAGGF. The CDR3 nucleotides are TGTGCCAGCAGCTTCTATCCGGGACTAGCGGGGGGATTT.